These T cell receptor beta chains were read from a single sample in a study of blood T cell repertoires in COVID-19. This table comes from immunoSEQ multiplex PCR, and its TCRdb copy is limited to in-frame clones, with some not included. In the table there are about 300,000 clones, around four fifths of which are singletons. The source material was peripheral blood. The source of these receptors is a woman aged 50 to 60 with acute or convalescent COVID-19. Each CDR3 is given with its conserved first and last residue.

j_call v_call cdr3_aa
TRBJ1-3 TRBV11-2 CASSQGRGPGNTIYF
TRBJ1-4 TRBV7-9 CASSLEIGGSREKLFF
TRBJ1-5 TRBV14 CASSQGRGPQHF
TRBJ2-3 TRBV7-9 CASSVASGGAADTQYF
TRBJ2-5 TRBV24-1 CATSESTGEGETQYF
TRBJ2-4 TRBV7-8 CASSFGGDPKNIQYF
TRBJ1-2 TRBV29-1 CSVRPGGADGYTF
TRBJ2-5 TRBV10-3 CAISGGEETQYF
TRBJ2-1 TRBV10-3 CAISEPAGGWNEQFF
TRBJ2-7 TRBV2 CASSPGLTYEQYF
TRBJ2-1 TRBV7-2 CASSFGAGAYNEQFF
TRBJ2-5 TRBV5-1 CASSLDGGRGKTQYF
TRBJ2-1 TRBV19 CASKAGLAGDEQFF
TRBJ1-1 TRBV7-2 CASSLMRGQGGRGPEAFF
TRBJ1-3 TRBV7-3 CASSLNMPRGSGNTIYF
TRBJ1-1 TRBV5-1 CASSTKSGTDTEAFF
TRBJ1-3 TRBV5-4 CASSLDPAGTIYF
TRBJ2-3 TRBV2 CASSGRTGTSTDTQYF
TRBJ1-3 TRBV30 CAWSVLGNTIYF
TRBJ1-2 TRBV29-1 CSVGQGKSYGYTF
TRBJ2-3 TRBV7-9 CASSLAGQLTDTQYF
TRBJ1-3 TRBV21-1 CASSKVIHPSGNTIYF
TRBJ2-5 TRBV3-1/TRBV3-2 CASSQAGTSGRRQETQYF
TRBJ2-3 TRBV19 CASSSPTRKEADTQYF
TRBJ1-2 TRBV29-1 CSVSKGQRGYTF
TRBJ2-4 TRBV3-1/TRBV3-2 CASSQDLSQNIQYF
TRBJ1-5 TRBV27 CASRSATGGGVGQPQHF
TRBJ2-3 TRBV7-3 CASAQGYHPTDTQYF
TRBJ1-2 TRBV5-6 CASSLPGRGPYGYTF
TRBJ1-1 TRBV10-3 CATVRDRGRNTEAFF
TRBJ1-2 TRBV5-1 CASSLGVFNYGYTF
TRBJ1-1 TRBV29-1 CSVGQLNTEAFF
TRBJ2-2 TRBV7-3 CASSFGLAGELFF
TRBJ1-5 TRBV3-1/TRBV3-2 CASSQGQGPQHF
TRBJ1-3 TRBV30 CAWSVKGAGNTIYF
TRBJ2-3 TRBV12-3/TRBV12-4 CASRYNTDTQYF
TRBJ1-2 TRBV20-1 CSARLATGYTF